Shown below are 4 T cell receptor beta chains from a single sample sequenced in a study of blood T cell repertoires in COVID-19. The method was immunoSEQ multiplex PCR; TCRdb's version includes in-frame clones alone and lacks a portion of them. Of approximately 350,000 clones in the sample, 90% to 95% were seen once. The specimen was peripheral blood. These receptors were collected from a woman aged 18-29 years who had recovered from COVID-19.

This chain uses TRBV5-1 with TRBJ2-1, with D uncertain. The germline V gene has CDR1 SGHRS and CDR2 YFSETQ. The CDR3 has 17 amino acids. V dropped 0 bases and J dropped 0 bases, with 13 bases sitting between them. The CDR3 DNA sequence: TGCGCCAGCAGCTTGGGCCCTCCGCCGAGCTCCTACAATGAGCAGTTCTTC. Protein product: CASSLGPPPSSYNEQFF.

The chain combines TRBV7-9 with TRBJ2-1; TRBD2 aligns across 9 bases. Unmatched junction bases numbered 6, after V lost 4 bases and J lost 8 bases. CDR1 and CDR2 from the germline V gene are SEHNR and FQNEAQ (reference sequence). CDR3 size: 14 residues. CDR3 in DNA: TGTGCCAGCAGCTCGGGACTAGCTTTGGATGAGCAGTTCTTC. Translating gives CASSSGLALDEQFF.

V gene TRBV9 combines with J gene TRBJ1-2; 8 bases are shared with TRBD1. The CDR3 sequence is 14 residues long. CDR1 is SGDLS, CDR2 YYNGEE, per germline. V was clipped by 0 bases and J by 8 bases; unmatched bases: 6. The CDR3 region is CASSVVTGGPGYTF. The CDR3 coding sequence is TGTGCCAGCAGCGTAGTTACAGGGGGGCCCGGCTACACCTTC.

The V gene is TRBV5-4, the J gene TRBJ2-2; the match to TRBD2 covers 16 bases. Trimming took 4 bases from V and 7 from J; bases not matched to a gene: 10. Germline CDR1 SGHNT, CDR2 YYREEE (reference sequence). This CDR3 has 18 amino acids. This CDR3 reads CASSPGGLAGGPGGELFF. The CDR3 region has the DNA TGTGCCAGCAGCCCGGGGGGACTAGCGGGAGGGCCTGGCGGGGAGCTGTTTTTT.